One T cell receptor (beta chain) is described in this entry. This entry is derived from a study of blood T cell repertoires in COVID-19. Study in general: Both acute and convalescent COVID-19 samples were obtained from the United States, Italy and Spain.

The V and J ends lost 2 bases and 4 bases respectively, with 18 bases between them. This CDR3 contains 16 residues. Germline CDR1 reads SGHKS; CDR2 reads YYEKEE (reference sequence). TCRdb keeps only in-frame clones here, not all; method: immunoSEQ multiplex PCR. The sample consists of about 380,000 clones, approximately 84% of them appearing once. Participant age was roughly 18 to 100 years, and participants resided in roughly 25 US areas. Participants reported their clinical history, and cohort assignment relied on those reports. Donors of Cohort 3 who recovered were those that had two negative PCRs, clearance, or symptom resolution.

The source material was PBMCs or T cells enriched from blood (not recorded which). The source is a woman aged 25 to 39 who had recovered from COVID-19. The rearrangement uses TRBV5-5 and TRBJ1-1, with D perhaps TRBD1 (6 bases). CDR3 sequence: CASSFSPLRGSTEAFF. CDR3 sequence (DNA): TGTGCCAGCAGCTTTTCCCCGTTGAGGGGGAGCACTGAAGCTTTCTTT.